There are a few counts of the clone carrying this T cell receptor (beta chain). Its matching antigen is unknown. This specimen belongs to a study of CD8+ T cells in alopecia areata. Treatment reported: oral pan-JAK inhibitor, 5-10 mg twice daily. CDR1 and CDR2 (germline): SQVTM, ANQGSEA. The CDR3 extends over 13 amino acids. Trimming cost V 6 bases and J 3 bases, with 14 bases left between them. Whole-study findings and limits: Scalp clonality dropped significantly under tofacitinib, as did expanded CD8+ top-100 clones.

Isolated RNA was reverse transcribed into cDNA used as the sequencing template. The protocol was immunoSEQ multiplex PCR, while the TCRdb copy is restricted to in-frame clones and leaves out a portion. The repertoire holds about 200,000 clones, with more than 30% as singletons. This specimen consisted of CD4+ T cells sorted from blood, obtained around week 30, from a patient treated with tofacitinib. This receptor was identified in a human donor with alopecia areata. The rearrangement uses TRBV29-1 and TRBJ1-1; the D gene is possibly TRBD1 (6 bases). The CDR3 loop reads CSVYRVVHTEAFF. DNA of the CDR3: TGCAGCGTGTACAGGGTTGTCCACACTGAAGCTTTCTTT.